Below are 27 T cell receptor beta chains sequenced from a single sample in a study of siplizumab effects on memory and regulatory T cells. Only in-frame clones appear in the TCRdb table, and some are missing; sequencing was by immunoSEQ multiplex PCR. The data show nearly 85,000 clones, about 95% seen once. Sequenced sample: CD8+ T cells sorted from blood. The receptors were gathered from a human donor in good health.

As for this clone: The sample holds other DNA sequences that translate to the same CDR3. The CDR3 reads CASSLTYEQYF. CDR3 nucleotide sequence: TGTGCCAGCAGCTTAACCTACGAGCAGTACTTC. V is TRBV7-9 and J is TRBJ2-7; D is unclear. This CDR3 comprises 11 residues. Germline V gene data show CDR1 as SEHNR and CDR2 as FQNEAQ (reference sequence). The V gene lost 2 bases and the J gene lost 2 bases, with 1 base spanning the gap.

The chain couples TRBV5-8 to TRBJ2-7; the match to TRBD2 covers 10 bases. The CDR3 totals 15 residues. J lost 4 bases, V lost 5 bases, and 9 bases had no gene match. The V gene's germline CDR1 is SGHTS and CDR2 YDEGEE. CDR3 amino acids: CASSQREGPRYEQYF. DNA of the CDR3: TGTGCCAGCAGTCAGCGGGAGGGCCCGCGGTACGAGCAGTACTTC.

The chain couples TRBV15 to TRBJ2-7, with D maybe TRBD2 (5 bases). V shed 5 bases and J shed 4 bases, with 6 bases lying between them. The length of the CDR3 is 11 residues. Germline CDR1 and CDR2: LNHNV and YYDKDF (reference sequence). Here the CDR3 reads CATSSGYEQYF. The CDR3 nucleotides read TGTGCCACCAGCTCGGGGTACGAGCAGTACTTC.

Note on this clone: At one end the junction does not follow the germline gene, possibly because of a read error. CDR3: CASSPPDRGNQPQHF. The CDR3 DNA reads TGTGCCAGCAGCCCCCCGGACAGAGGCAATCAACCCCAGCATTTT. V and J are TRBV28 and TRBJ1-5, with a possible D match to TRBD1 (6 bases). CDR1 MDHEN and CDR2 SYDVKM come from the germline V gene. The CDR3 runs 15 residues. The full variable domain, with the rest looked up from reference TRBV28 and TRBJ1-5, is DVKVTQSSRYLVKRTGEKVFLECVQDMDHENMFWYRQDPGLGLRLIYFSYDVKMKEKGDIPEGYSVSREKKERFSLILESASTNQTSMYLCASSPPDRGNQPQHFGDGTRLSIL.

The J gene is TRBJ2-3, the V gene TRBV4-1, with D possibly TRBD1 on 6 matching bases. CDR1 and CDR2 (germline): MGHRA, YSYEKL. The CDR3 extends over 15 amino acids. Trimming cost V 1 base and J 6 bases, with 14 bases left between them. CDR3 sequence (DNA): TGCGCCAGCAGCCAAGCCAGGACAGAACGGGATACGCAGTATTTT. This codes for CASSQARTERDTQYF.

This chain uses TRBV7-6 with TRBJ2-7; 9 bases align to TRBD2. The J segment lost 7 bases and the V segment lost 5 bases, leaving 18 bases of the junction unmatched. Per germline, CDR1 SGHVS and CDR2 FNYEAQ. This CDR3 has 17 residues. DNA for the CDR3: TGTGCCAGCAGCCCCCCTGTTTATAGCGGGAGCCGGGAGGAGCAGTACTTC. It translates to CASSPPVYSGSREEQYF. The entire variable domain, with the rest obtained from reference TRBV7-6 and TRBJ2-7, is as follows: GAGVSQSPRYKVTKRGQDVALRCDPISGHVSLYWYRQALGQGPEFLTYFNYEAQQDKSGLPNDRFSAERPEGSISTLTIQRTEQRDSAMYRCASSPPVYSGSREEQYFGPGTRLTVT.

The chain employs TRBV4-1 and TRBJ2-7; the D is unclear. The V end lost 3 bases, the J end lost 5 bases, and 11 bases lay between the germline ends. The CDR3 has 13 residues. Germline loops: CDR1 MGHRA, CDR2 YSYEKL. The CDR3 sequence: CASSHNRPDEQYF. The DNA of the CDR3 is TGCGCCAGCAGCCACAACCGCCCAGACGAGCAGTACTTC.

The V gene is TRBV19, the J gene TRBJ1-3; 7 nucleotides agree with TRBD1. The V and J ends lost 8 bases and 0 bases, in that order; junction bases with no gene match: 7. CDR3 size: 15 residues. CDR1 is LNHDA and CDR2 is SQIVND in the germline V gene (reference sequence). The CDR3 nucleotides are TGTGCCAGTTATGGGGGACAGCTCTCTGGAAACACCATATATTTT. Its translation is CASYGGQLSGNTIYF.

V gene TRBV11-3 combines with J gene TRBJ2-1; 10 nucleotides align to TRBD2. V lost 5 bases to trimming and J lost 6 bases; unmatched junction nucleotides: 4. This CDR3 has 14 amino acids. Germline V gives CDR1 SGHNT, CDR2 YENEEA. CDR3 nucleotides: TGTGCCAGCAGCCCTAGCGGGAGCGGCAATGAGCAGTTCTTC. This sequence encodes CASSPSGSGNEQFF.

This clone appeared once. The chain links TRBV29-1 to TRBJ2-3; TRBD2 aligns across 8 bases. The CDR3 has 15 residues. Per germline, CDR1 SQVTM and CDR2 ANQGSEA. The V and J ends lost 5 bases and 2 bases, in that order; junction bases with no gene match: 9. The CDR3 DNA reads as TGCAGCGTTATGCGGGGGGCCGGTTTCACAGATACGCAGTATTTT. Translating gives CSVMRGAGFTDTQYF.

This chain's CDR3 is CASSVGDRSTDTQYF. CDR3 nucleotides: TGTGCCAGCAGCGTAGGGGACAGGTCCACAGATACGCAGTATTTT. The chain combines TRBV9 with TRBJ2-3; the match to TRBD1 covers 8 bases. Trimming took 0 bases from V and 2 from J; bases not matched to a gene: 2. The CDR3 is 15 residues long. The germline V gene encodes CDR1 SGDLS and CDR2 YYNGEE.

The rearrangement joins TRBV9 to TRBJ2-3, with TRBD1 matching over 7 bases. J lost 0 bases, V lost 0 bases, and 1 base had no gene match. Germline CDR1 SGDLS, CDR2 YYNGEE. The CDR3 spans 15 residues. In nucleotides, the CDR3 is TGTGCCAGCAGCGTAGAGGGGGCTAGCACAGATACGCAGTATTTT. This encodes CASSVEGASTDTQYF.

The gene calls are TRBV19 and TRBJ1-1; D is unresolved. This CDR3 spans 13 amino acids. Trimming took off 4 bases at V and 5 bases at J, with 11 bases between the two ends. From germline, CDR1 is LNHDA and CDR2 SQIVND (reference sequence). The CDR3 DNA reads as TGTGCCAGTAGTACTCAAATGCGAACTGAAGCTTTCTTT. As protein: CASSTQMRTEAFF.

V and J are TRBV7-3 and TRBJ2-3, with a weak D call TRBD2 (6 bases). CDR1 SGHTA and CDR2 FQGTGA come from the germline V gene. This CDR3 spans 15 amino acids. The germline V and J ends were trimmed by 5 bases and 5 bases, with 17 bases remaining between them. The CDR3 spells CASSPVGGMGDTQYF. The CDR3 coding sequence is TGTGCCAGCAGCCCCGTAGGCGGGATGGGAGATACGCAGTATTTT. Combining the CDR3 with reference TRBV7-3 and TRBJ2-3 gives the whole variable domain GAGVSQTPSNKVTEKGKYVELRCDPISGHTALYWYRQSLGQGPEFLIYFQGTGAADDSGLPNDRFFAVRPEGSVSTLKIQRTERGDSAVYLCASSPVGGMGDTQYFGPGTRLTVL.

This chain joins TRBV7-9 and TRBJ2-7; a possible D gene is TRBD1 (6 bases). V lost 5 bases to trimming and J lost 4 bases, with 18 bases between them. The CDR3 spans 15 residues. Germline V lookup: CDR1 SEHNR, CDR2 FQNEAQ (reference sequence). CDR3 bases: TGTGCCAGCAGCACGACTACAGGGTTAATTTACGAGCAGTACTTC. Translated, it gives CASSTTTGLIYEQYF. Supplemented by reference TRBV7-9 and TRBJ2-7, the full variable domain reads DTGVSQNPRHKITKRGQNVTFRCDPISEHNRLYWYRQTLGQGPEFLTYFQNEAQLEKSRLLSDRFSAERPKGSFSTLEIQRTEQGDSAMYLCASSTTTGLIYEQYFGPGTRLTVT.

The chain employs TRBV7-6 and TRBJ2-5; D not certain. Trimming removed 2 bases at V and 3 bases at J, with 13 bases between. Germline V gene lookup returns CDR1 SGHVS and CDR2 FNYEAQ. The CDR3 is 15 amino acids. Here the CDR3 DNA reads TGTGCCAGCAGCTTATTCGCAGGACGGGAAGAGACCCAGTACTTC. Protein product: CASSLFAGREETQYF.

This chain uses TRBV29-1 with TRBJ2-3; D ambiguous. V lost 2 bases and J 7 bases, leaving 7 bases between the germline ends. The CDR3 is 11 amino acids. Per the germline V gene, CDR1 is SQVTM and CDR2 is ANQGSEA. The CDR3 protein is CSVEKGNTQYF. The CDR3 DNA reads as TGCAGCGTTGAAAAGGGTAATACGCAGTATTTT.

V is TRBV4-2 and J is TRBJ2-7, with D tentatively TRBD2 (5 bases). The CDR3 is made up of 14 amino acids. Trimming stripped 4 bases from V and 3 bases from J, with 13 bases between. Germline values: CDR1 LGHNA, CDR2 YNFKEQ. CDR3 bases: TGTGCCAGCAGCCTAATCCCGGAGGACTACGAGCAGTACTTC. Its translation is CASSLIPEDYEQYF.

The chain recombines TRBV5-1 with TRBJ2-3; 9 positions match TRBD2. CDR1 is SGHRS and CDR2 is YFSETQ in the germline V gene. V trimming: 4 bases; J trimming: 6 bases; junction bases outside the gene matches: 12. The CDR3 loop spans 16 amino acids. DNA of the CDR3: TGCGCCAGCAGCGTCCGATGGCGGGAGGGCGCGGATACGCAGTATTTT. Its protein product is CASSVRWREGADTQYF. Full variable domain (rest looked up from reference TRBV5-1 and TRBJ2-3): KAGVTQTPRYLIKTRGQQVTLSCSPISGHRSVSWYQQTPGQGLQFLFEYFSETQRNKGNFPGRFSGRQFSNSRSEMNVSTLELGDSALYLCASSVRWREGADTQYFGPGTRLTVL.

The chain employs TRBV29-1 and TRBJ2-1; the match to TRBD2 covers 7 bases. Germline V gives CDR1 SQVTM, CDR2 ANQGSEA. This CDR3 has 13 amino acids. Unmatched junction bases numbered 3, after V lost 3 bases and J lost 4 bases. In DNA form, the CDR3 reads TGCAGCGTTGAGCCTAGCGGTTACAATGAGCAGTTCTTC. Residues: CSVEPSGYNEQFF.

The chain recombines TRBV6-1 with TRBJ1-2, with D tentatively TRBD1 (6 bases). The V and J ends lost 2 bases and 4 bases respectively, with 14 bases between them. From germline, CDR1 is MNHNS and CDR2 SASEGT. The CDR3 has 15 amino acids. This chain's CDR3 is CASSERQGSIYGYTF. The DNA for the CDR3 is TGTGCCAGCAGTGAACGGCAGGGGTCGATCTATGGCTACACCTTC.

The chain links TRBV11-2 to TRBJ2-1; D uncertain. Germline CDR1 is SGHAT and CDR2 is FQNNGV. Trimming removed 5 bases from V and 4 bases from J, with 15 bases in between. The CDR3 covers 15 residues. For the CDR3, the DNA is TGTGCCAGCAGCACACCTGTGCACGATTACAATGAGCAGTTCTTC. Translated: CASSTPVHDYNEQFF.

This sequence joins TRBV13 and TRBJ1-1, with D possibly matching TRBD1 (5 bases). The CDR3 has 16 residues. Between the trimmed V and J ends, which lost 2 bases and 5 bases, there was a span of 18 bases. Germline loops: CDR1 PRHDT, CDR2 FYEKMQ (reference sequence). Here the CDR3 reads CASSLRAGRINTEAFF. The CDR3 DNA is TGTGCCAGCAGCTTAAGGGCAGGGAGGATTAATACTGAAGCTTTCTTT.

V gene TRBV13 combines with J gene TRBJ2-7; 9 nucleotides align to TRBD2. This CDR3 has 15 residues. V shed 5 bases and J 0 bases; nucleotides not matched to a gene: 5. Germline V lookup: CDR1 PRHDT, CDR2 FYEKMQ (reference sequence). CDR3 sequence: CASSRSGSDSYEQYF. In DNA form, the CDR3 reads TGTGCCAGCAGCCGTAGCGGGAGCGACTCCTACGAGCAGTACTTC.

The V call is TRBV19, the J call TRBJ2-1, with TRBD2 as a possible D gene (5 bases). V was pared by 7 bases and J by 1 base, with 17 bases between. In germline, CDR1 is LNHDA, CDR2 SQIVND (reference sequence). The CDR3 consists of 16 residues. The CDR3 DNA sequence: TGTGCCAGTATTTCGGGCGGGCAGGCTTCCTACAATGAGCAGTTCTTC. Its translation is CASISGGQASYNEQFF.

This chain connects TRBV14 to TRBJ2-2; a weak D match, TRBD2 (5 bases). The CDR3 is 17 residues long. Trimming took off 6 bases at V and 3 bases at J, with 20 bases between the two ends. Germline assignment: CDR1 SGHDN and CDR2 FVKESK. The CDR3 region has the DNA TGTGCCAGCAGTCATGGCCCGGGATCAGATTACACCGGGGAGCTGTTTTTT. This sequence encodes CASSHGPGSDYTGELFF. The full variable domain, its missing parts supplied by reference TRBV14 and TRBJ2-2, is EAGVTQFPSHSVIEKGQTVTLRCDPISGHDNLYWYRRVMGKEIKFLLHFVKESKQDESGMPNNRFLAERTGGTYSTLKVQPAELEDSGVYFCASSHGPGSDYTGELFFGEGSRLTVL.

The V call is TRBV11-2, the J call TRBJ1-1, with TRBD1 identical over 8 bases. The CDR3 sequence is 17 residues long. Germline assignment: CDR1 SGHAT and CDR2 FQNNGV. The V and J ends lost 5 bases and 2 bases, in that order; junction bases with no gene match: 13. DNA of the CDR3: TGTGCCAGCAGCGCTGATTTCGGGACAGGAGATAACACTGAAGCTTTCTTT. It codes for CASSADFGTGDNTEAFF. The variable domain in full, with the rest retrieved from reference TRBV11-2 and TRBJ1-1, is EAGVAQSPRYKIIEKRQSVAFWCNPISGHATLYWYQQILGQGPKLLIQFQNNGVVDDSQLPKDRFSAERLKGVDSTLKIQPAKLEDSAVYLCASSADFGTGDNTEAFFGQGTRLTVV.